These T cell receptor beta chains were read from a single sample in a study of CD8 T cells in ankylosing spondylitis. From the 5' RACE reads, TCRdb called clonotypes with MiXCR, one entry per CDR3 protein. Here the sample spans 250,000 or so distinct CDR3 sequences, under 20% being singletons. Sequenced: blood, either unsorted or a sorted T cell fraction (not recorded which). The receptors here all came from a male donor with ankylosing spondylitis or in good health (not recorded which). Both conserved end residues are part of each CDR3. D genes are given only for firm matches. Part of the rows lack a size; the others show once, few, many or a class for expanded clones.

d_gene	abundance	v_gene	j_gene	CDR3aa	CDR3nt
TRBD1	NA	TRBV5-1	TRBJ2-1	CASSWPDRVGSYNEQFF	TGCGCCAGCAGCTGGCCCGACAGGGTGGGCTCCTACAATGAGCAGTTCTTC
NA	NA	TRBV21-1	TRBJ1-3	CASIEGQYEGCEGNTIYF	TGTGCCAGCATCGAAGGACAGTACGAGGGGTGTGAGGGAAACACCATATATTTT
NA	medium-sized	TRBV6-5	TRBJ2-1	CASSTGPWGEQFF	TGTGCCAGCAGTACGGGACCGTGGGGTGAGCAGTTCTTC
TRBD2	NA	TRBV9	TRBJ2-2	CASSDLAGGNTGELFF	TGTGCCAGCAGCGACCTAGCGGGAGGGAACACCGGGGAGCTGTTTTTT
TRBD2	few	TRBV7-6	TRBJ2-3	CASSLASGPVTDTQYF	TGTGCCAGCAGCTTAGCTAGCGGGCCAGTCACAGATACGCAGTATTTT
TRBD2	NA	TRBV5-4	TRBJ2-7	CASSFGRGRLTYEQYF	TGTGCCAGCAGTTTTGGGCGCGGGAGGCTGACTTACGAGCAGTACTTC
NA	few	TRBV4-1	TRBJ1-2	CASSQDNSLGYGYTF	TGCGCCAGCAGCCAAGATAACAGCCTCGGCTATGGCTACACCTTC
TRBD2	few	TRBV4-1	TRBJ2-7	CASSQTTSGSSYEQYF	TGCGCCAGCAGCCAGACGACTAGCGGGTCCTCCTACGAGCAGTACTTC
TRBD1	NA	TRBV2	TRBJ2-7	CASSGTGGSSGEQYF	TGTGCCAGCAGTGGGACAGGGGGCAGCTCTGGCGAGCAGTACTTC
NA	few	TRBV20-1	TRBJ1-2	CSARDPTFNGYTF	TGCAGTGCTAGAGATCCCACGTTCAACGGCTACACCTTC
NA	many	TRBV5-1	TRBJ2-7	CASSSSRDIYEQYF	TGCGCCAGCAGCTCCTCCCGGGACATTTACGAGCAGTACTTC
NA	many	TRBV4-1	TRBJ2-1	CASSQGWGGQNEQFF	TGCGCCAGCAGCCAAGGGTGGGGCGGCCAGAATGAGCAGTTCTTC
TRBD2	few	TRBV7-2	TRBJ2-1	CASSTHPGLAPYNEQFF	TGTGCCAGCAGCACTCACCCGGGACTAGCTCCCTACAATGAGCAGTTCTTC
NA	NA	TRBV5-1	TRBJ2-7	CASSLGGGGRGDVEQYF	TGCGCCAGCAGCTTGGGAGGAGGGGGCCGCGGTGATGTCGAGCAGTACTTC
NA	few	TRBV29-1	TRBJ2-7	CSVEDSSPLYEQYF	TGCAGCGTTGAAGATAGTTCGCCCCTCTACGAGCAGTACTTC
TRBD2	NA	TRBV11-1	TRBJ2-1	CASSPGLATFNEQFF	TGTGCCAGCAGTCCGGGACTAGCGACATTCAATGAGCAGTTCTTC
NA	NA	TRBV21-1	TRBJ2-7	CASSKIVAKVAYEQYF	TGTGCCAGCAGCAAAATAGTTGCTAAGGTGGCCTACGAGCAGTACTTC
NA	few	TRBV12-3/TRBV12-4	TRBJ2-2	CASIEGVRRNTGELFF	TGTGCCAGCATCGAGGGGGTGAGGCGGAACACCGGGGAGCTGTTTTTT
TRBD1	few	TRBV4-1	TRBJ2-7	CASSQGGQSSYEQYF	TGCGCCAGCAGCCAAGGGGGACAGAGCTCCTACGAGCAGTACTTC
NA	NA	TRBV5-6	TRBJ2-5	CASSVGGAALQETQYF	TGTGCCAGCAGCGTTGGTGGAGCGGCCCTACAAGAGACCCAGTACTTC
TRBD2	few	TRBV10-3	TRBJ2-5	CAISESTAGEEETQYF	TGTGCCATCAGTGAGTCGACGGCGGGAGAGGAAGAGACCCAGTACTTC
TRBD2	few	TRBV5-1	TRBJ2-7	CASSSLVALAGVWGYEQYF	TGCGCCAGCAGCTCCTTAGTAGCACTAGCGGGAGTATGGGGCTACGAGCAGTACTTC
NA	few	TRBV18	TRBJ1-5	CASSPLDNQPQHF	TGTGCCAGCTCACCACTCGACAATCAGCCCCAGCATTTT
NA	NA	TRBV7-8	TRBJ1-4	CASSPPDKAREKLFF	TGTGCCAGCAGCCCCCCCGACAAAGCAAGGGAAAAACTGTTTTTT
NA	NA	TRBV29-1	TRBJ2-1	CSVVGTDSSYNEQFF	TGCAGCGTTGTAGGGACTGATAGCTCCTACAATGAGCAGTTCTTC
NA	many	TRBV29-1	TRBJ2-1	CSVDWGVEQFF	TGCAGCGTTGATTGGGGGGTTGAGCAGTTCTTC
TRBD1	many	TRBV4-1	TRBJ2-7	CASSPGQGHEQYF	TGCGCCAGCAGCCCTGGACAGGGCCACGAGCAGTACTTC
NA	NA	TRBV6-2/TRBV6-3	TRBJ1-1	CASSGGMNTEAFF	TGTGCCAGCAGCGGGGGTATGAACACTGAAGCTTTCTTT
TRBD2	few	TRBV3-1	TRBJ2-3	CASSQEAGTSTQYF	TGTGCCAGCAGCCAAGAAGCTGGGACTAGCACGCAGTATTTT
TRBD2	few	TRBV2	TRBJ2-1	CASTKGLAGGKYNEQFF	TGTGCCAGCACTAAGGGATTAGCGGGAGGTAAATACAATGAGCAGTTCTTC
TRBD1	few	TRBV4-1	TRBJ2-7	CASSPRTGPEQYF	TGCGCCAGCAGCCCCCGGACAGGACCCGAGCAGTACTTC
NA	few	TRBV5-1	TRBJ2-1	CASSLAVEGGLWDNEQFF	TGCGCCAGCAGCTTGGCAGTCGAGGGGGGGCTTTGGGACAATGAGCAGTTCTTC
NA	few	TRBV29-1	TRBJ2-1	CSVEARTGAYNEQFF	TGCAGCGTTGAGGCACGGACGGGAGCTTACAATGAGCAGTTCTTC
NA	NA	TRBV20-1	TRBJ2-7	CSPRTLVTDEQYF	TGCAGTCCGCGGACGCTAGTGACGGACGAGCAGTACTTC
NA	NA	TRBV20-1	TRBJ2-3	CSAWPSDTQYF	TGCAGTGCTTGGCCGTCAGATACGCAGTATTTT
NA	NA	TRBV24-1	TRBJ2-1	CATSVGSGDYNEQFF	TGTGCCACCAGTGTCGGGAGTGGTGACTACAATGAGCAGTTCTTC
TRBD2	NA	TRBV7-2	TRBJ2-7	CASSFGGGEQYF	TGTGCCAGCAGCTTCGGGGGAGGGGAGCAGTACTTC
TRBD2	few	TRBV7-8	TRBJ2-7	CASSPATSGPYEQYF	TGTGCCAGCAGCCCAGCGACTAGCGGGCCCTACGAGCAGTACTTC
NA	NA	TRBV4-1	TRBJ2-2	CASSQDRARTGELFF	TGCGCCAGCAGCCAAGACAGGGCTCGCACCGGGGAGCTGTTTTTT
NA	NA	TRBV4-1	TRBJ2-5	CASSQDRTDQETQYF	TGCGCCAGCAGCCAAGATCGGACTGACCAAGAGACCCAGTACTTC
NA	NA	TRBV19	TRBJ1-2	CASAAGSYGYTF	TGTGCCAGTGCTGCGGGCAGCTATGGCTACACCTTC
NA	few	TRBV11-2	TRBJ2-3	CASSLGTLGMGDTQYF	TGTGCCAGCAGCTTAGGGACCCTGGGGATGGGAGATACGCAGTATTTT
NA	NA	TRBV6-1	TRBJ2-7	CASKGGEAYEQYF	TGTGCCAGCAAGGGGGGAGAAGCCTACGAGCAGTACTTC
TRBD2	NA	TRBV3-1	TRBJ2-7	CASSQDLAAFEQYF	TGTGCCAGCAGCCAAGATCTAGCGGCCTTCGAGCAGTACTTC
NA	NA	TRBV7-8	TRBJ2-3	CASSFSGNYPDQYF	TGTGCCAGCAGCTTCAGTGGCAATTACCCGGACCAGTATTTT
NA	many	TRBV4-3	TRBJ1-5	CASSQDRDGNQPQHF	TGCGCCAGCAGCCAGGACCGGGACGGCAATCAGCCCCAGCATTTT
NA	few	TRBV29-1	TRBJ1-1	CSVEVWDLAEAFF	TGCAGCGTTGAAGTCTGGGATTTGGCTGAAGCTTTCTTT
NA	NA	TRBV11-1	TRBJ2-4	CASSSQTGTAGGTKNIQYF	TGTGCCAGCAGCTCTCAGACAGGGACGGCGGGAGGTACCAAAAACATTCAGTACTTC
NA	NA	TRBV7-2	TRBJ2-5	CASSSLGGQETQYF	TGTGCCAGCAGCTCCCTTGGCGGACAAGAGACCCAGTACTTC
NA	NA	TRBV7-6	TRBJ2-2	CASSLPESGWLGTGELFF	TGTGCCAGCAGCCTACCAGAAAGCGGGTGGTTGGGCACCGGGGAGCTGTTTTTT
TRBD1	NA	TRBV29-1	TRBJ2-5	CSSRGLEETQYF	TGCAGCTCCAGGGGGCTCGAAGAGACCCAGTACTTC
TRBD1	NA	TRBV29-1	TRBJ2-1	CSVLEGQAYNEQFF	TGCAGCGTTTTAGAAGGACAGGCTTACAATGAGCAGTTCTTC
NA	NA	TRBV29-1	TRBJ1-1	CSTSGMNTEAFF	TGCAGCACTTCAGGCATGAACACTGAAGCTTTCTTT
NA	many	TRBV5-1	TRBJ1-1	CASSLDSGMGAEAFF	TGCGCCAGCAGCTTGGATTCGGGGATGGGCGCTGAAGCTTTCTTT
TRBD1	NA	TRBV4-3	TRBJ1-4	CASSQDRGNNEKLFF	TGCGCCAGCAGCCAGGACAGGGGTAATAATGAAAAACTGTTTTTT
NA	NA	TRBV19	TRBJ2-1	CASSIASWALADEQFF	TGTGCCAGTAGTATTGCCTCGTGGGCCCTTGCGGATGAGCAGTTCTTC
NA	NA	TRBV30	TRBJ2-7	CAWSNADSLEQYF	TGTGCCTGGAGTAACGCGGACTCCTTGGAGCAGTACTTC